These 18 T cell receptor beta chains came from one sample sequenced in a study of spatial heterogeneity in lung cancer. TCRdb fed the 5' RACE reads into MiXCR, producing one record per CDR3 protein. The data hold some 80,000 distinct CDR3 sequences, with 8% observed a single time. Time point reported: sample taken at primary tumor resection. The input for sequencing was PBMCs, taken at surgery. The receptors here all came from a male donor with early-stage non-small cell lung cancer.

This clonotype was counted a few times. The V and J genes are TRBV5-6 and TRBJ2-3, with D tentatively TRBD2 (5 bases). Germline assignment: CDR1 SGHDT and CDR2 YYEEEE. V was clipped by 1 base and J by 1 base, with 13 bases between them. This CDR3 has 16 amino acids. CDR3 DNA: TGTGCCAGCAGCTTGATGAGGGCCACGGGCACAGATACGCAGTATTTT. It translates to CASSLMRATGTDTQYF.

The rearrangement joins TRBV5-5 to TRBJ2-5, with D possibly being TRBD2 (6 bases). Per the germline V gene, CDR1 is SGHKS and CDR2 is YYEKEE (reference sequence). V was pared by 4 bases and J by 6 bases, with 13 bases between. CDR3 length: 13 residues. CDR3 nucleotide sequence: TGTGCCAGCAGCCCCGTCGGGGGACAGACCCAGTACTTC. Its protein product is CASSPVGGQTQYF.

The chain uses TRBV7-2 and TRBJ1-1, with TRBD1 matching over 9 bases. Germline V gene data show CDR1 as SGHTA and CDR2 as FQGNSA. The CDR3 has 15 amino acids. J lost 4 bases, V lost 5 bases, and 8 bases had no gene match. Written as DNA, the CDR3 is TGTGCCAGCAGCAGGGACAGGGTACCAGGCACTGAAGCTTTCTTT. It yields the protein CASSRDRVPGTEAFF.

This clonotype was recorded a few times. The chain joins TRBV6-2 or TRBV6-3 to TRBJ2-1; D unresolved. Trimming shortened V by 7 bases and J by 0 bases, and 10 bases separated the two germline ends. Germline V lookup: CDR1 MNHEY, CDR2 SVGEGT. This CDR3 is 14 amino acids long. The CDR3 reads CASNDPSSYNEQFF. CDR3 DNA sequence: TGTGCCAGCAATGACCCGAGCTCCTACAATGAGCAGTTCTTC.

In regard to this clonotype: A much more abundant neighbour one base away suggests this may be a read error. V and J are TRBV24-1 and TRBJ2-1, with a weak D call TRBD2 (5 bases). From germline, CDR1 is KGHDR and CDR2 SFDVKD. V lost 1 base to trimming and J lost 4 bases, with 10 bases between them. The CDR3 has 15 residues. The CDR3 sequence is CATSDFGVEYNEQFF. DNA for the CDR3: TGTGCCACCAGTGATTTCGGGGTCGAATACAATGAGCAGTTCTTC.

This clonotype was picked up many times. The chain is built from TRBV3-1 and TRBJ2-5; no definite D call. Trimming removed 2 bases from V and 5 bases from J, with 15 bases in between. This CDR3 region has 15 residues. The germline V gene has CDR1 LGHDT and CDR2 YNNKEL (reference sequence). The CDR3 loop reads CASSQRASVGETQYF. In DNA form, the CDR3 reads TGTGCCAGCAGCCAAAGAGCGTCTGTAGGGGAGACCCAGTACTTC.

This clonotype was seen many times. This chain joins TRBV5-1 and TRBJ2-7; a possible D gene is TRBD2 (6 bases). The CDR3 length is 12 residues. The ends were cut back, 6 bases at V and 1 base at J, with 8 bases in the middle. Germline loops: CDR1 SGHRS, CDR2 YFSETQ. The CDR3 protein is CASKEGSYEQYF. The CDR3 DNA reads TGCGCCAGCAAGGAGGGATCCTACGAGCAGTACTTC.

A few counts support this clonotype. The gene calls are TRBV7-9 and TRBJ2-5, with TRBD2 matching 10 bases. The length of the CDR3 is 15 residues. The germline V gene encodes CDR1 SEHNR and CDR2 FQNEAQ (reference sequence). After removal of 5 bases from V and 4 bases from J, the junction contained 7 bases not matched to a gene. CDR3 bases: TGTGCCAGCAGCCCGCTAGCGGGAGAGGGAGAGACCCAGTACTTC. It codes for CASSPLAGEGETQYF.

This clonotype was seen at least ten times. The chain carries TRBV2 and TRBJ2-7, with 9 bases lining up with TRBD1. The V and J ends lost 6 bases and 2 bases, in that order; junction bases with no gene match: 8. The length of the CDR3 is 15 residues. Germline values: CDR1 SNHLY, CDR2 FYNNEI. The CDR3, as DNA: TGTGCCAGCAGCCCTGGGACAGGGCTAACCTACGAGCAGTACTTC. This gives the protein CASSPGTGLTYEQYF.

This clonotype showed up just a few times. This chain joins TRBV2 and TRBJ2-7; TRBD1 might be the D (5 bases). This CDR3 contains 12 residues. Looked up from germline, CDR1 is SNHLY and CDR2 is FYNNEI. Trimming took 8 bases from V and 3 from J, leaving 11 bases between them. The CDR3 DNA follows: TGTGCCAGCGGTGGGGCAGGCTACGAGCAGTACTTC. It codes for CASGGAGYEQYF.

This clonotype showed up just a few times. V usage is TRBV20-1 and J usage is TRBJ2-5, with 8 bases that match TRBD2. CDR1 DFQATT and CDR2 SNEGSKA come from the germline V gene (reference sequence). This CDR3 spans 17 amino acids. Trimming at V came to 0 bases and at J to 2 bases, leaving 11 bases not matched to a gene. The CDR3 bases are TGCAGTGCTAGAGATGTGGTAGCGGGATGGGGGCAAGAGACCCAGTACTTC. Translating gives CSARDVVAGWGQETQYF.

In this sample, this clonotype turned up many times. V is TRBV12-3 or TRBV12-4 and J is TRBJ1-1; maybe TRBD1 (6 bases). The ends were cut back, 4 bases at V and 0 bases at J, with 12 bases in the middle. The CDR3 is made up of 15 amino acids. CDR3 loop: CASSSLQGLNTEAFF. CDR3 nucleotide sequence: TGTGCCAGCAGTTCCCTACAGGGCCTGAACACTGAAGCTTTCTTT.

This clonotype was found many times. V and J are TRBV29-1 and TRBJ2-1; D unresolved. V lost 4 bases, J lost 6 bases, and 7 bases lay in between. This CDR3 is 11 amino acids long. Germline lookup yields CDR1 SQVTM and CDR2 ANQGSEA. CDR3 bases: TGCAGCGTTGCCGACCCCAATGAGCAGTTCTTC. Amino acid sequence: CSVADPNEQFF.

This clonotype was observed many times. CDR3 DNA: TGTGCCAGCAGCCCTTACCGGGACAGGGGGTCCTACGAGCAGTACTTC. Protein sequence: CASSPYRDRGSYEQYF. This sequence joins TRBV7-6 and TRBJ2-7; 11 positions agree with TRBD1. Germline V lookup: CDR1 SGHVS, CDR2 FNYEAQ. This CDR3 region has 16 residues. V shed 5 bases and J 1 base; nucleotides not matched to a gene: 7.

Many counts were recorded for this clonotype. The V and J genes are TRBV3-1 and TRBJ2-2; weak D call: TRBD1 (5 bases). The V end was cut by 4 bases, the J end by 4 bases, with 13 bases between. Germline V gene data show CDR1 as LGHDT and CDR2 as YNNKEL (reference sequence). CDR3 length equals 15 residues. The CDR3 sequence: CASSRQGSVTGELFF. In nucleotides, the CDR3 is TGTGCCAGCAGCCGCCAGGGATCTGTCACCGGGGAGCTGTTTTTT.

The chain couples TRBV6-1 to TRBJ2-3, with D uncertain. Trimming stripped 10 bases from V and 1 base from J, with 12 bases between. Germline loops: CDR1 MNHNS, CDR2 SASEGT. The CDR3 sequence is 13 residues long. The DNA for the CDR3 is TGTGCCACCCTGCTGATTGGCACAGATACGCAGTATTTT. This codes for CATLLIGTDTQYF.

A few counts support this clonotype. The V call is TRBV5-1, the J call TRBJ1-3, with TRBD1 as a possible D gene (5 bases). There are 16 residues in the CDR3. CDR1 is SGHRS and CDR2 is YFSETQ in the germline V gene. Trimming cost V 2 bases and J 0 bases, with 12 bases left between them. The CDR3 bases are TGCGCCAGCAGCTTAACAGGCGCGGACTCTGGAAACACCATATATTTT. It translates to CASSLTGADSGNTIYF.

This clonotype was detected many times. The CDR3 sequence is CASSLDGTEYNEQFF. The CDR3 nucleotides are TGCGCCAGCAGCTTGGACGGGACGGAGTACAATGAGCAGTTCTTC. The chain carries TRBV5-1 and TRBJ2-1; the D call may be TRBD1 or TRBD2 (5 bases each). The CDR3 covers 15 residues. Germline V lookup: CDR1 SGHRS, CDR2 YFSETQ. Trimming took 0 bases from V and 4 from J, leaving 11 bases between them.